The source of this T cell receptor beta chain is a study of radiation and T cells in renal cell carcinoma. Study-level findings and limits: In blood, top tumor clones expanded by 2 weeks, shrinking by 4.

Generated by immunoSEQ multiplex PCR, the TCRdb table keeps only in-frame clones and is missing some. The sample contains around 170,000 clones, less than 90% of which appear only once. The CDR3 sequence is 14 residues long. The J segment lost 4 bases and the V segment lost 6 bases, leaving 5 bases of the junction unmatched. CDR1 and CDR2 (germline): ENHRY, SYGVKD. Time point in this sample: blood 4 weeks post-SBRT, at nephrectomy. Described treatment: 15 Gy SBRT to primary tumor, nephrectomy 4 weeks later. Nephrectomy followed 15 Gy stereotactic body radiation by 4 weeks. Serial blood draws occurred at baseline and 2 and 4 weeks post-SBRT. Clear cell pathology was present in this patient's renal cell carcinoma. Of note for this clone: The antigen is unknown.

The chain carries TRBV10-3 and TRBJ2-3; 9 bases agree with TRBD1. The sequence derives from a woman aged 45-65 years with renal cell carcinoma. Source: blood, taken from a patient whose treatment included radiotherapy and nephrectomy. The chain's CDR3 is CAIREDRGADTQYF. The CDR3, as DNA: TGTGCCATCAGAGAGGACAGGGGTGCAGATACGCAGTATTTT.